This paragraph reports one TCR beta chain. Its antigen is not identified. The record originates from a study of shared clonotypes between healthy human individuals. Per the germline V gene, CDR1 is SGHRS and CDR2 is YFSETQ. Trimming removed 0 bases from V and 2 bases from J; junction bases left unmatched: 10. This CDR3 is built from 19 residues. Assay used: immunoSEQ multiplex PCR; TCRdb lists only in-frame clones, some missing. The data contain 2 million to 2.5 million clones, approximately 95% of them singletons. Findings and caveats of the study: Naive CD4 clonotype sharing across a handful of donors was 5% to 6%. The sole specimen, blood, was sampled, and tissue repertoires likely differ.

The clonotype originates from a man younger than 30 in good health. Some clones in this sample may be carry-over from other donors' samples. This chain joins TRBV5-1 and TRBJ2-3, with 12 bases matching TRBD2. The specimen was naive CD4+ T cells from PBMCs. The sample's subset: CD45RA+ positively selected. In nucleotides, the CDR3 is TGCGCCAGCAGCTTGGGACTAGCGGGAGCCCAGGGAGCCACAGATACGCAGTATTTT. It is translated as CASSLGLAGAQGATDTQYF.